One and the same sample provided the 22 T cell receptor beta chains below, sequenced in a study of T-cell memory formation after mild COVID-19. From the 5' RACE reads, TCRdb called clonotypes with MiXCR, one entry per CDR3 protein. The profile shows around 150,000 distinct CDR3 sequences, more than 12% of them singletons. The specimen was PBMCs or a T cell subset sorted from them (not recorded which). All receptors derive from an adult woman who had mild COVID-19 (a few samples of this study predate the infection). Cell type and time point are not known.

This chain links TRBV16 with TRBJ1-1; TRBD1 matches 10 bases. In germline, CDR1 is KGHSY, CDR2 FQNENV. Germline trimming cut 4 bases from V and 4 bases from J; bases unmatched to any gene: 6. This CDR3 is built from 15 residues. CDR3 coding DNA: TGTGCCAGCAGCCTCGGGACAGGGGTTGGCACTGAAGCTTTCTTT. Protein product: CASSLGTGVGTEAFF.

The chain recombines TRBV12-3 or TRBV12-4 with TRBJ1-2; D may be TRBD1 (6 bases). Trimming stripped 3 bases from V and 5 bases from J, with 10 bases between. This CDR3 spans 13 amino acids. DNA for the CDR3: TGTGCCAGCAGTTTGGGGGGGCCTTATGGCTACACCTTC. Translation: CASSLGGPYGYTF.

The chain carries TRBV7-8 and TRBJ1-5; D possibly corresponds to TRBD1 (5 bases). CDR1 is SGHVS and CDR2 is FQNEAQ in the germline V gene. The CDR3 loop spans 17 amino acids. Trimming pared 1 base from V and 0 bases from J, leaving 13 bases between. CDR3 coding DNA: TGTGCCAGCAGCTTAGAGCCGACAGCATATAGCAATCAGCCCCAGCATTTT. Translation gives CASSLEPTAYSNQPQHF.

This clonotype showed up just a few times. This chain connects TRBV12-3 or TRBV12-4 to TRBJ1-6; no firm D call. Trimming pared 3 bases from V and 4 bases from J, leaving 13 bases between. CDR3 length: 16 residues. This chain's CDR3 is CASSFSGPAYNSPLHF. Here the CDR3 DNA reads TGTGCCAGCAGTTTTTCCGGGCCGGCTTATAATTCACCCCTCCACTTT.

This clonotype was found a few times. The junction shows a germline mismatch at one end, possibly a read error. The chain is built from TRBV7-7 and TRBJ2-3, with TRBD2 matching over 11 bases. CDR3 length equals 15 residues. Germline V gives CDR1 SSHAT, CDR2 FNYEAQ (reference sequence). CDR3 DNA sequence: TGTGCTAGCAGCTTAGCGGGAGGGGATACAGATACGCAGTATTTT. Its protein is CASSLAGGDTDTQYF.

This clonotype has a count of ten or more. CDR3 in DNA: TGCGCCAGCAGCTTGGGACCAGCGGGAGTGTTAGAGACCCAGTACTTC. This translates into CASSLGPAGVLETQYF. The chain carries TRBV5-1 and TRBJ2-5, with TRBD2 identical over 8 bases. Per the germline V gene, CDR1 is SGHRS and CDR2 is YFSETQ. The CDR3 consists of 16 residues. The trim removed 0 bases at V and 4 bases at J, leaving 8 bases unmatched.

The chain combines TRBV6-2 or TRBV6-3 with TRBJ1-2; D remains unclear. The V end was cut by 2 bases, the J end by 2 bases, with 18 bases between. This CDR3 region has 17 residues. The germline CDR1 and CDR2 sequences are MNHEY and SVGEGT. CDR3 amino acids: CASSYPGLGQENYGYTF. CDR3 in DNA: TGTGCCAGCAGTTACCCCGGCCTCGGCCAGGAAAACTATGGCTACACCTTC.

In its sample, this clonotype was seen a few times. This rearrangement joins TRBV20-1 to TRBJ2-2; unclear D gene. The germline CDR1 and CDR2 sequences are DFQATT and SNEGSKA (reference sequence). Trimming took 7 bases from V and 0 from J, leaving 9 bases between them. The CDR3 covers 13 residues. Here the CDR3 reads CSVVDANTGELFF. In DNA, the CDR3 is TGCAGTGTCGTTGACGCGAACACCGGGGAGCTGTTTTTT.

The chain couples TRBV6-5 to TRBJ1-2, with D perhaps TRBD1 (6 bases). The CDR3 is 15 amino acids. V lost 7 bases, J lost 3 bases, and 18 bases lay in between. From germline, CDR1 is MNHEY and CDR2 SVGAGI. The CDR3: CASNKTGQLHYGYTF. Written as DNA, the CDR3 is TGTGCCAGCAACAAAACAGGGCAGCTCCACTATGGCTACACCTTC.

The V call is TRBV6-2 or TRBV6-3, the J call TRBJ2-5; D ambiguous. Germline V lookup: CDR1 MNHEY, CDR2 SVGEGT. The CDR3 contains 17 residues. Trimming shortened V by 2 bases and J by 2 bases, and 18 bases separated the two germline ends. The CDR3 nucleotides are TGTGCCAGCAGTTACGATGTCCGCCGGAACGATCAAGAGACCCAGTACTTC. It is translated as CASSYDVRRNDQETQYF.

This clonotype has a handful of counts. The chain carries TRBV6-5 and TRBJ2-2; TRBD2 matches at 13 bases. The germline gives CDR1 MNHEY, CDR2 SVGAGI. The CDR3 sequence is 18 residues long. After removal of 2 bases from V and 3 bases from J, the junction contained 6 bases not matched to a gene. The CDR3 is CASSYRGLAGEYTGELFF. The CDR3 nucleotides read TGTGCCAGCAGTTACCGCGGACTAGCGGGAGAATACACCGGGGAGCTGTTTTTT.

In its sample, this clonotype was seen a few times. The chain is built from TRBV27 and TRBJ2-2; D not certain. Trimming took off 3 bases at V and 1 base at J, with 12 bases between the two ends. The V gene's germline CDR1 is MNHEY and CDR2 SMNVEV (reference sequence). The CDR3 contains 16 residues. The CDR3 is CASSLLTKENTGELFF. The CDR3 nucleotides are TGTGCCAGCAGTTTGTTGACGAAGGAGAACACCGGGGAGCTGTTTTTT.

The chain has TRBV12-3 or TRBV12-4 and TRBJ2-3; TRBD2 might be the D (7 bases). This CDR3 has 15 residues. V was pared by 3 bases and J by 1 base, with 11 bases between. CDR3 residues: CASSLGGPGTDTQYF. The CDR3 DNA reads TGTGCCAGCAGTTTGGGGGGGCCTGGCACAGATACGCAGTATTTT.

This clonotype has just a few counts. The chain recombines TRBV6-1 with TRBJ1-3; D uncertain. V was shortened by 2 bases and J by 2 bases, with 13 bases between the two germline ends. Germline V gene sequence: CDR1 MNHNS, CDR2 SASEGT. CDR3 length equals 16 residues. The CDR3 DNA reads TGTGCCAGCAGTGAATTTGACAATGGGGCTGGAAACACCATATATTTT. It yields the protein CASSEFDNGAGNTIYF.

Only a few counts were recorded for this clonotype. V is TRBV14 and J is TRBJ1-2; TRBD1 matches at 8 bases. V shed 4 bases, J shed 4 bases, and the junction held 11 bases outside the gene matches. CDR3 length: 16 amino acids. Looked up from germline, CDR1 is SGHDN and CDR2 is FVKESK. CDR3 loop: CASSPDGWDRIYGYTF. The DNA of the CDR3 is TGTGCCAGCAGCCCGGATGGGTGGGACAGGATCTATGGCTACACCTTC.

This chain uses TRBV20-1 with TRBJ1-4, with 7 bases that match TRBD1. V was pared by 0 bases and J by 5 bases, with 12 bases of the junction left unmatched. The CDR3 totals 17 residues. Germline assignment: CDR1 DFQATT and CDR2 SNEGSKA (reference sequence). In DNA form, the CDR3 reads TGCAGTGCTAGAGATTCAAAGGCAGGGGGGAAAAATGAAAAACTGTTTTTT. Its protein is CSARDSKAGGKNEKLFF.

V is TRBV5-1 and J is TRBJ2-2; 10 nucleotides align to TRBD1. The CDR3 length is 17 residues. V dropped 4 bases and J dropped 7; count of bases not matched to a gene: 13. Germline V gene sequence: CDR1 SGHRS, CDR2 YFSETQ. DNA for the CDR3: TGCGCCAGCAGCCCCAACCCATTGGGACAGGGGATCGGGGAGCTGTTTTTT. This codes for CASSPNPLGQGIGELFF.

This clonotype was seen repeatedly, ten times or more. CDR3 in amino acids: CSAPRLAVFTDTQYF. For the CDR3, the DNA is TGCAGTGCCCCCCGACTAGCGGTTTTCACAGATACGCAGTATTTT. The chain recombines TRBV20-1 with TRBJ2-3, with 9 bases fitting TRBD2. Germline CDR1 reads DFQATT; CDR2 reads SNEGSKA (reference sequence). This CDR3 has 15 amino acids. V lost 6 bases, J lost 2 bases, and 9 bases stayed unmatched.

The rearrangement joins TRBV7-9 to TRBJ2-3; 10 positions agree with TRBD1. This CDR3 is built from 16 residues. The V and J ends lost 5 bases and 5 bases, in that order; junction bases with no gene match: 10. Germline V gives CDR1 SEHNR, CDR2 FQNEAQ (reference sequence). CDR3 nucleotides: TGTGCCAGCAGCCATATCGACAGGGGGCCTGAAGATACGCAGTATTTT. Its translation is CASSHIDRGPEDTQYF.

The chain recombines TRBV5-1 with TRBJ2-6, with unresolved D. V gave up 0 bases and J gave up 1 base, with 11 bases separating them. Germline V gene sequence: CDR1 SGHRS, CDR2 YFSETQ. The CDR3 spans 17 residues. CDR3: CASSLVPLPSGANVLTF. The CDR3 region has the DNA TGCGCCAGCAGCTTGGTACCTTTACCTTCTGGGGCCAACGTCCTGACTTTC.

CDR3 amino acids: CASSLGTRDYGYTF. The CDR3 DNA follows: TGTGCCAGCAGTTTAGGGACCAGGGACTATGGCTACACCTTC. The J gene is TRBJ1-2, the V gene TRBV12-3 or TRBV12-4; TRBD1 might be the D (5 bases). The V and J ends lost 1 base and 3 bases respectively, with 9 bases between them. The CDR3 is 14 residues long.

This clonotype came up a few times. This sequence joins TRBV7-2 and TRBJ2-2; TRBD2 agrees at 7 bases. V was clipped by 1 base and J by 2 bases; unmatched bases: 7. CDR1 is SGHTA and CDR2 is FQGNSA in the germline V gene. This CDR3 region has 17 residues. The CDR3 reads CASSLVGGSPNTGELFF. Here the CDR3 DNA reads TGTGCCAGCAGCTTAGTCGGCGGGAGCCCTAACACCGGGGAGCTGTTTTTT.